The sequence of this T cell receptor (beta chain) was determined in a study of blood T cells in healthy people across ages. Points from the study as a whole: Comparison with aged donors showed that long-lived donors had more naive CD4+ cells and higher diversity.

PCR was performed a second time for 7 to 11 cycles using a sample-barcoded 5' primer and a J-beta primer mix. Each cDNA molecule was tagged by a template-switch adaptor with 12 random nucleotides. Via MiXCR, TCRdb re-called the 5' RACE reads, giving one row per CDR3 protein. The data hold roughly 900,000 distinct CDR3 sequences, with 45% to 50% observed a single time. This clonotype was detected a few times. Its target is not known. The CDR3 consists of 16 residues. Germline loops: CDR1 SGHTA, CDR2 FQGNSA. After removal of 5 bases from V and 4 bases from J, the junction contained 12 bases not matched to a gene.

The sample comprised blood. The TCR sequence derives from a young man in good health. V usage is TRBV7-2 and J usage is TRBJ2-7; 9 bases map to TRBD1. The CDR3 DNA reads as TGTGCCAGCAGCCCCACACGGGACAGGGTCATTTACGAGCAGTACTTC. Protein sequence: CASSPTRDRVIYEQYF.